This TCR beta chain appears in the sequencing data of a study of PD-L1 blockade in urothelial cancer. Turning to the study itself: Patients commenced intravenous atezolizumab, 1,200 mg every 3 weeks, in 2014. Blood analysis took place 3 weeks (second dose) and 6 weeks after treatment start. Reported median T cell count for blood samples was about 150,000.

The table came from immunoSEQ multiplex PCR; TCRdb's copy has only in-frame clones and leaves some out. The data contain 70,000 to 100,000 clones, roughly 89% of them singletons. V shed 6 bases and J shed 11 bases, with 22 bases lying between them. Germline V gene data show CDR1 as MDHEN and CDR2 as SYDVKM. CDR3 length: 14 amino acids. The time point is: pretreatment peripheral blood. This material consisted of PBMCs, taken around atezolizumab (anti-PD-L1) treatment. V is TRBV28 and J is TRBJ1-2; D may be TRBD1 (5 bases). The origin of this receptor is a man between 60 and 75 years old with urothelial cancer. The CDR3 DNA follows: TGTGCCAGCAGCCTTACCCAGGCGGGGGATTCTTACACCTTC. It codes for CASSLTQAGDSYTF.